Each of the 10 T cell receptor beta chains below was sequenced from the same sample in a study of cytomegalovirus exposure and HLA in healthy donors. The PCR was carried out with 60 Vbeta primers and 13 Jbeta primers. Measured with immunoSEQ multiplex PCR; TCRdb has only the in-frame clones, and not every one. The data show 100,000 to 120,000 clones, 67% seen once. The specimen was PBMCs. The receptors derive from a man younger than 35 in good health and CMV-seropositive.

Written as DNA, the CDR3 is TGTGCCAGCAGCGCGACAGTGTACAATGAGCAGTTCTTC. This gives the protein CASSATVYNEQFF. The chain is built from TRBV9 and TRBJ2-1; a possible D gene is TRBD1 (5 bases). Trimming took 3 bases from V and 4 from J, leaving 8 bases between them. CDR3 size: 13 residues. In germline, CDR1 is SGDLS, CDR2 YYNGEE.

The chain uses TRBV18 and TRBJ1-1; 8 bases are a match to TRBD1. The CDR3 spans 15 residues. Germline trimming cut 4 bases from V and 2 bases from J; bases unmatched to any gene: 6. The V gene's germline CDR1 is KGHSH and CDR2 LQKENI. CDR3 in amino acids: CASSQSQGGNTEAFF. Here the CDR3 DNA reads TGTGCCAGCTCACAGTCACAGGGGGGAAACACTGAAGCTTTCTTT. The full variable domain, completed using reference TRBV18 and TRBJ1-1, is NAGVMQNPRHLVRRRGQEARLRCSPMKGHSHVYWYRQLPEEGLKFMVYLQKENIIDESGMPKERFSAEFPKEGPSILRIQQVVRGDSAAYFCASSQSQGGNTEAFFGQGTRLTVV.

This clone has just a few counts. This chain uses TRBV9 with TRBJ2-5, with D possibly matching TRBD1 (5 bases). V was trimmed by 4 bases and J by 7 bases, leaving 14 bases between them. Germline CDR1 and CDR2: SGDLS and YYNGEE. The CDR3 runs 13 residues. CDR3 nucleotides: TGTGCCAGCAGCTCAAATGAAAGGGGGACCCAGTACTTC. It yields the protein CASSSNERGTQYF.

The V gene is TRBV6-5, the J gene TRBJ2-2; maybe TRBD1 (5 bases). Germline V lookup: CDR1 MNHEY, CDR2 SVGAGI. V lost 1 base and J lost 1, with 10 bases in between. This CDR3 contains 16 residues. Written as DNA, the CDR3 is TGTGCCAGCAGTTACTGGCCAGGGAAGAACACCGGGGAGCTGTTTTTT. Protein: CASSYWPGKNTGELFF.

This clone was recorded a few times. This sequence joins TRBV5-1 and TRBJ1-2, with a tentative D call TRBD1 (6 bases). The germline V gene encodes CDR1 SGHRS and CDR2 YFSETQ. V shed 0 bases and J shed 4 bases, with 10 bases lying between them. This CDR3 spans 14 amino acids. This chain's CDR3 is CASSLGQEVYGYTF. The CDR3 bases are TGCGCCAGCAGCTTGGGACAGGAGGTCTATGGCTACACCTTC.

In this sample, this clone turned up once. The rearrangement links TRBV7-9 to TRBJ2-2; TRBD1 might be the D (5 bases). V was shortened by 1 base and J by 5 bases, with 23 bases between the two germline ends. Germline V gene sequence: CDR1 SEHNR, CDR2 FQNEAQ (reference sequence). CDR3 length equals 19 residues. The CDR3 coding sequence is TGTGCCAGCAGCTTAGAGGGCCAGGGAATACGTGGCGTGACCGGGGAGCTGTTTTTT. Translating gives CASSLEGQGIRGVTGELFF.

This clone turned up a few times. The chain employs TRBV6-5 and TRBJ1-4; 9 nucleotides align to TRBD1. Germline V lookup: CDR1 MNHEY, CDR2 SVGAGI. The V and J ends lost 6 bases and 7 bases, in that order; junction bases with no gene match: 9. CDR3 length equals 15 residues. CDR3 nucleotides: TGTGCCAGCAGACCACCGGGACAGGGAATTGAAAAACTGTTTTTT. Amino acid sequence: CASRPPGQGIEKLFF.

This clone has a single count. The chain uses TRBV27 and TRBJ1-2, with D perhaps TRBD1 (5 bases). Germline lookup yields CDR1 MNHEY and CDR2 SMNVEV (reference sequence). Deletions cut 2 bases from V and 4 bases from J, with 14 bases between. The CDR3 consists of 15 residues. The chain's CDR3 is CASSLSGGGFYGYTF. CDR3 bases: TGTGCCAGCAGTTTAAGTGGGGGAGGATTCTATGGCTACACCTTC.

V gene TRBV5-5 combines with J gene TRBJ2-5; 8 positions agree with TRBD1. The CDR3 loop spans 15 amino acids. Germline V gene sequence: CDR1 SGHKS, CDR2 YYEKEE (reference sequence). V dropped 0 bases and J dropped 5; count of bases not matched to a gene: 6. CDR3 DNA sequence: TGTGCCAGCAGCTTGGGACGGACAGGGAGGGAGACCCAGTACTTC. This codes for CASSLGRTGRETQYF.

The rearrangement links TRBV5-1 to TRBJ2-2; TRBD2 matches at 15 bases. The CDR3 covers 16 residues. Trimming cost V 9 bases and J 5 bases; bases outside gene matches: 8. CDR1 SGHRS and CDR2 YFSETQ come from the germline V gene. CDR3 region: CANLPGLAGGTGELFF. CDR3 in DNA: TGCGCCAACCTCCCCGGACTAGCGGGAGGGACCGGGGAGCTGTTTTTT.